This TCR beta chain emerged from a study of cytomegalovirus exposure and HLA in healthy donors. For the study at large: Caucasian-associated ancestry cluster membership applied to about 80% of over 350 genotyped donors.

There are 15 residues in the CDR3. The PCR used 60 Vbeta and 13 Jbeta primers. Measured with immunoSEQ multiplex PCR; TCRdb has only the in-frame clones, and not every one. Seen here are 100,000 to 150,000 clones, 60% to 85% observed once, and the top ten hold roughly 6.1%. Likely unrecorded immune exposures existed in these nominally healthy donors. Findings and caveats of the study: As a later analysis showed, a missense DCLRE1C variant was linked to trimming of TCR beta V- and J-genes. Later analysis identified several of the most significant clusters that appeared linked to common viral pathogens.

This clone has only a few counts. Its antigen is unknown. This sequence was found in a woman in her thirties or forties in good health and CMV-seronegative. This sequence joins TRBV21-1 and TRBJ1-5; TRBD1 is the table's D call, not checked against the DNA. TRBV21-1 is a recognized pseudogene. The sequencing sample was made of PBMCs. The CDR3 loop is CASSKWDREDQPQHF. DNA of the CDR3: TGTGCCAGCAGCAAATGGGACAGGGAAGATCAGCCCCAGCATTTT.